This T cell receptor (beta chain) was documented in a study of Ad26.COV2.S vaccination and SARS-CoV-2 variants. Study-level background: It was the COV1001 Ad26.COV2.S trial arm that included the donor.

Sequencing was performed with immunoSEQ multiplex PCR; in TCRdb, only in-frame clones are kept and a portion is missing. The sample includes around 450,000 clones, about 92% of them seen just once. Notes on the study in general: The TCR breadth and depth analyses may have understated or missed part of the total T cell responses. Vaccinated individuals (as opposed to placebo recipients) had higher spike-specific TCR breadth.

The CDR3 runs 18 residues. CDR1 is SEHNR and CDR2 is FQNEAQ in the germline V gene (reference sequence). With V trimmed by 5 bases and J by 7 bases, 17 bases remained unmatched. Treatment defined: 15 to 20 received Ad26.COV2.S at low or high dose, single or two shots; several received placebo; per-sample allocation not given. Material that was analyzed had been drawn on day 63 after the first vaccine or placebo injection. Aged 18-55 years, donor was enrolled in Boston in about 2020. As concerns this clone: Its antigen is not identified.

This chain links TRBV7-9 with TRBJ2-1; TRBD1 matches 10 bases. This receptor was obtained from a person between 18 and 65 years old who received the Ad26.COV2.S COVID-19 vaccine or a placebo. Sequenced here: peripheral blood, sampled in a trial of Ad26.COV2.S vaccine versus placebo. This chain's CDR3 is CASSLTPRGTGVPNEQFF. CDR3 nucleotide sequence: TGTGCCAGCAGCCTCACCCCTCGCGGGACAGGGGTCCCAAATGAGCAGTTCTTC.